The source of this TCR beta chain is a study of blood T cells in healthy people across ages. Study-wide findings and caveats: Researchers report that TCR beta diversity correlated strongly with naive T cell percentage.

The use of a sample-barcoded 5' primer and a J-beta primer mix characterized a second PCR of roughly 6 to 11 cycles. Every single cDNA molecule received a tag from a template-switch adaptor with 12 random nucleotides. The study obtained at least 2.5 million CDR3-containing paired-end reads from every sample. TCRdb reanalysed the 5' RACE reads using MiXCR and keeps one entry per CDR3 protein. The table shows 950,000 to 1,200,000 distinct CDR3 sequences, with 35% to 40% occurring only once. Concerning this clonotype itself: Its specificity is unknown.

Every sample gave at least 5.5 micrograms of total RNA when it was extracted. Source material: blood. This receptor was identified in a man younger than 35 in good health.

Here the CDR3 reads CASSATSGGAYEQFF. The CDR3 DNA sequence: TGTGCCAGCAGCGCGACTAGCGGGGGGGCCTATGAGCAGTTCTTC. V usage is TRBV9 and J usage is TRBJ2-1; 14 positions match TRBD2. V lost 3 bases and J lost 8; bases outside the gene matches: 4. The germline V gene has CDR1 SGDLS and CDR2 YYNGEE. This CDR3 has 15 residues.